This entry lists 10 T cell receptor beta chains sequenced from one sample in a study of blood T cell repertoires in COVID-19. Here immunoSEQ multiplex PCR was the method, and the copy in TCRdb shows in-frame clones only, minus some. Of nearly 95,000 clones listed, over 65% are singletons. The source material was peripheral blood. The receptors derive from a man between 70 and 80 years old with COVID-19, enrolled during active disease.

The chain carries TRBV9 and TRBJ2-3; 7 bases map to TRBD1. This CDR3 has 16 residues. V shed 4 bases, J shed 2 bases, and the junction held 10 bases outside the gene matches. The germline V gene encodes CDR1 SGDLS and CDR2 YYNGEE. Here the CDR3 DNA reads TGTGCCAGCAGCCCCCGGACAGGAGCTAACACAGATACGCAGTATTTT. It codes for CASSPRTGANTDTQYF.

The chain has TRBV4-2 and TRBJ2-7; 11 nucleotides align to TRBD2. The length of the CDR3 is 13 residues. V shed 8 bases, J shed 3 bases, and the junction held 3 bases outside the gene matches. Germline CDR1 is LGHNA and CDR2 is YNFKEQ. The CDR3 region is CASSGTSGYEQYF. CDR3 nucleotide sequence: TGTGCCAGCTCCGGGACTAGCGGCTACGAGCAGTACTTC.

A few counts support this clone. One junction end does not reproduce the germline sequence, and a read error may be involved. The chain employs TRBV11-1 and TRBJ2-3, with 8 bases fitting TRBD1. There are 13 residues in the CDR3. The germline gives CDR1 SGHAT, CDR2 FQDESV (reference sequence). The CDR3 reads CASSRDRGPRRDF. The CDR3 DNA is TGTGCCAGCAGCCGCGACAGGGGCCCACGCCGGGATTTT.

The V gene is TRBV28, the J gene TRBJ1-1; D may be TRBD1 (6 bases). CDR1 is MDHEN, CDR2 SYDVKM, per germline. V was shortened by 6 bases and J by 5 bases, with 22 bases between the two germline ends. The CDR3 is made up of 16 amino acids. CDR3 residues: CASRLLRGGGRTEAFF. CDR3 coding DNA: TGTGCCAGCAGGCTGCTGAGAGGGGGTGGGCGGACTGAAGCTTTCTTT.

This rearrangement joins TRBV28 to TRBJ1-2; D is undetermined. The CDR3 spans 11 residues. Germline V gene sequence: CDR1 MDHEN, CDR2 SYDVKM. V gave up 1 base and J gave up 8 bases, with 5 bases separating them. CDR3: CASSLSVGYTF. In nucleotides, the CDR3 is TGTGCCAGCAGTTTATCGGTGGGCTACACCTTC.

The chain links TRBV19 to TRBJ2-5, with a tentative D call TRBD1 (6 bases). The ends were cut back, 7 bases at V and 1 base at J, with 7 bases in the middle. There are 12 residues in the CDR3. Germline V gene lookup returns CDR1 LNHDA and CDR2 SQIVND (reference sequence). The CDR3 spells CASMDSQETQYF. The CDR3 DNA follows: TGTGCCAGTATGGACAGCCAAGAGACCCAGTACTTC.

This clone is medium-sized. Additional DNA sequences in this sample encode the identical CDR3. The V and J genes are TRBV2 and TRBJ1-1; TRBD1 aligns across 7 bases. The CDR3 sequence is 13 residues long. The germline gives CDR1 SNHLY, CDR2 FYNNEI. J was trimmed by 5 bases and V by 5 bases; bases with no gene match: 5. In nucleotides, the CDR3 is TGTGCCAGCAGTACAGGGGCGGGAACTGAAGCTTTCTTT. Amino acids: CASSTGAGTEAFF. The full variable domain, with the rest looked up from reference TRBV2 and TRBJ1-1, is EPEVTQTPSHQVTQMGQEVILRCVPISNHLYFYWYRQILGQKVEFLVSFYNNEISEKSEIFDDQFSVERPDGSNFTLKIRSTKLEDSAMYFCASSTGAGTEAFFGQGTRLTVV.

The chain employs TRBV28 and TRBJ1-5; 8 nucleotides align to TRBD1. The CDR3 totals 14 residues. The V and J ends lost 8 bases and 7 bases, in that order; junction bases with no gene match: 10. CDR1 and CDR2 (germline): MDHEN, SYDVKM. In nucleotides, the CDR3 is TGTGCCAGCGTACCGGCAGGGGGCGGGCAGCCCCAGCATTTT. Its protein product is CASVPAGGGQPQHF.

CDR3 loop: CASSLGGTSTDTQYF. CDR3 sequence (DNA): TGCGCCAGCAGCTTAGGGGGTACGAGCACAGATACGCAGTATTTT. The chain has TRBV5-1 and TRBJ2-3, with TRBD1 as a possible D gene (6 bases). Germline V gene sequence: CDR1 SGHRS, CDR2 YFSETQ. This CDR3 region has 15 residues. V was clipped by 2 bases and J by 0 bases, with 10 bases between them.

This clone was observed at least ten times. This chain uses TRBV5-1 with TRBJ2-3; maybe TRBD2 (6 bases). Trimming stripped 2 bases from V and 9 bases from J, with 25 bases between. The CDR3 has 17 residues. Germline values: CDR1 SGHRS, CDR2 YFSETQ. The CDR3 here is CASSLGSGAMPSITQYF. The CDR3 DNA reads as TGCGCCAGCAGCTTAGGTTCGGGAGCGATGCCCTCCATCACGCAGTATTTT.